The clone carrying this TCR beta chain occurred many times. These data belong to a study of molecular identifiers for immune sequencing clone quantification. TCRdb processed the PCR reads anew with MiXCR; each CDR3 protein has one entry. The table includes around 82,000 distinct CDR3 sequences, roughly 19% detected once. The ends were cut back, 0 bases at V and 0 bases at J, with 17 bases in the middle. In germline, CDR1 is SGHNT, CDR2 YYREEE (reference sequence). This CDR3 is 18 amino acids long. The clonotype comes from a human donor in good health. Some libraries in this study had Jurkat cell RNA spiked in. Sequencing used naive CD8+ T cells from blood, with Jurkat cell RNA spiked in. Sample subset: FACS-sorted CD8+CD4-CCR7+CD45RA+ naive T cells. The genes are TRBV5-4 and TRBJ2-3; D is possibly TRBD1 (5 bases). The CDR3 DNA sequence: TGTGCCAGCAGCTTGGGGCGCACAGGATTCTTCAGCACAGATACGCAGTATTTT. This codes for CASSLGRTGFFSTDTQYF.